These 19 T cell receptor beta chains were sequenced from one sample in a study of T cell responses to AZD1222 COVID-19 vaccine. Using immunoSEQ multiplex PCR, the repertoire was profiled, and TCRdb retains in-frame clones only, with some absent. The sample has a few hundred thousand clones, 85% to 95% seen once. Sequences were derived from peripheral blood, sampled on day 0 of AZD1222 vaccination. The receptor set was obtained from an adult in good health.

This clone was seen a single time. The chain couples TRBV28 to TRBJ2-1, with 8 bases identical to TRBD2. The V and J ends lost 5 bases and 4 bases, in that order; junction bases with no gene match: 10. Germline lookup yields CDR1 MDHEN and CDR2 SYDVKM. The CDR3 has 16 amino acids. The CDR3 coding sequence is TGTGCCAGCAGTCCCTCGGGGGGGACGGGTTACAATGAGCAGTTCTTC. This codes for CASSPSGGTGYNEQFF.

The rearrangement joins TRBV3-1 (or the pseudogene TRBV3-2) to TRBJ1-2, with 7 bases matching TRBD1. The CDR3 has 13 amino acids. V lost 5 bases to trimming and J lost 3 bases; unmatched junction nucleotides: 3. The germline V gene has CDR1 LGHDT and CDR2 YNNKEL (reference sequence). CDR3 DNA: TGTGCCAGCAGCGGGGGACAGCACTATGGCTACACCTTC. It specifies CASSGGQHYGYTF.

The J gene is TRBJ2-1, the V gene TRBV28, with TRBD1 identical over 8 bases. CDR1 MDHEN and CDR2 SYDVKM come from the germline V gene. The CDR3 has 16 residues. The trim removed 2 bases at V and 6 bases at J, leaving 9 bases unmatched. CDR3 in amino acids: CASSLTSGTGGNEQFF. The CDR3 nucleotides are TGTGCCAGCAGTTTAACCTCCGGGACAGGCGGCAATGAGCAGTTCTTC.

The CDR3 nucleotides are TGCGCCAGCAGCTTTGGTGGGGGGGAGGAGACCCAGTACTTC. It specifies CASSFGGGEETQYF. The gene calls are TRBV5-1 and TRBJ2-5, with TRBD2 identical over 7 bases. V was clipped by 2 bases and J by 5 bases; unmatched bases: 6. Germline CDR1 SGHRS, CDR2 YFSETQ. This CDR3 contains 14 residues.

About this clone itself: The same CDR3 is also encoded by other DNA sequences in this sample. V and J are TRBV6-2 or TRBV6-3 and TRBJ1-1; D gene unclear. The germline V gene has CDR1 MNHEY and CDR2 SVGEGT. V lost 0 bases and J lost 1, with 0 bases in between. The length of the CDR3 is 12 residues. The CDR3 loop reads CASSYSNTEAFF. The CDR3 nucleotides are TGTGCCAGCAGTTACTCGAACACTGAAGCTTTCTTT.

The CDR3 spells CASSARAYYGYTF. As DNA, the CDR3 is TGTGCCAGCAGCGCCCGGGCCTACTATGGCTACACCTTC. This chain links TRBV3-1 (or the pseudogene TRBV3-2) with TRBJ1-2; D remains unclear. The CDR3 has 13 residues. V dropped 5 bases and J dropped 3 bases, with 10 bases sitting between them. Germline-derived CDR1 and CDR2 are LGHDT and YNNKEL (reference sequence).

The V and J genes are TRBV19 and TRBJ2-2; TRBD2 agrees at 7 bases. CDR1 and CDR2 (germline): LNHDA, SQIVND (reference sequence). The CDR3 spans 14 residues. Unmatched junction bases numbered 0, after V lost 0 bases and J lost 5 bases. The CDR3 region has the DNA TGTGCCAGTAGTATAGAGCGGGAGACCGGGGAGCTGTTTTTT. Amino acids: CASSIERETGELFF.

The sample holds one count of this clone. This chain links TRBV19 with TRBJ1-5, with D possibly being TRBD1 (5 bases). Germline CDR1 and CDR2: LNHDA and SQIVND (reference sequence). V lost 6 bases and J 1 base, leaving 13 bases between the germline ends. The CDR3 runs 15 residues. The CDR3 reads CASSSPGGSNQPQHF. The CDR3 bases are TGTGCCAGTAGCTCACCCGGGGGGAGCAATCAGCCCCAGCATTTT.

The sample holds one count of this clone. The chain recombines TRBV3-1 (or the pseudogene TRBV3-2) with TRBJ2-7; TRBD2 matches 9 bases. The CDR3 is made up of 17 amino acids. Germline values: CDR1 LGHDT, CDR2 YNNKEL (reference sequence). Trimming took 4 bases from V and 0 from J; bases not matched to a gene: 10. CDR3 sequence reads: CASSPLVRTSDSYEQYF. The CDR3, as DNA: TGTGCCAGCAGCCCACTCGTTAGGACTAGCGACTCCTACGAGCAGTACTTC.

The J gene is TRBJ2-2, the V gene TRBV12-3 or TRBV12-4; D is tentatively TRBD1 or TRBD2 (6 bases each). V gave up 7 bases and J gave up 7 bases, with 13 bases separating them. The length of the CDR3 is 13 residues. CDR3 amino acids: CASTPGAGGELFF. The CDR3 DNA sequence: TGTGCCAGCACCCCGGGGGCCGGCGGGGAGCTGTTTTTT.

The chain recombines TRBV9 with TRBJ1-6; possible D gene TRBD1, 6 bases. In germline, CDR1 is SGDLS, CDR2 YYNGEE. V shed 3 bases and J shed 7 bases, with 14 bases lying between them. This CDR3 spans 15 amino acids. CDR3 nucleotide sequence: TGTGCCAGCAGCGAGACAGGCGTCCTGAATTCACCCCTCCACTTT. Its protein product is CASSETGVLNSPLHF. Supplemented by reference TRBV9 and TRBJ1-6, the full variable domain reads DSGVTQTPKHLITATGQRVTLRCSPRSGDLSVYWYQQSLDQGLQFLIQYYNGEERAKGNILERFSAQQFPDLHSELNLSSLELGDSALYFCASSETGVLNSPLHFGNGTRLTVT.

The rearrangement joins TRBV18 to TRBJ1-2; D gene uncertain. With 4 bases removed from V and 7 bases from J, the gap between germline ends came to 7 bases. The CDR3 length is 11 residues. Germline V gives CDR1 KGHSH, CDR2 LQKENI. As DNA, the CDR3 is TGTGCCAGCTCACAGGGTAGTGGCTACACCTTC. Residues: CASSQGSGYTF.

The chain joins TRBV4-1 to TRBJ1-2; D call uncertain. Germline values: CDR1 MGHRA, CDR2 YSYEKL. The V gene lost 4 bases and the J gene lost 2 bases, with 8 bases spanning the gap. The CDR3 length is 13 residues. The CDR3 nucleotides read TGCGCCAGCAGCCTTGAGGGCAACTATGGCTACACCTTC. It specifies CASSLEGNYGYTF.

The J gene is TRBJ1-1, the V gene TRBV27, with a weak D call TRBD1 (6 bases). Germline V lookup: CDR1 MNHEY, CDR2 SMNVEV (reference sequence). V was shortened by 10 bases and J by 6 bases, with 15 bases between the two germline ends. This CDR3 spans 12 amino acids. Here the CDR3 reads CATRGPGAEAFF. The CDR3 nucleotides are TGTGCCACCAGGGGTCCGGGGGCTGAAGCTTTCTTT.

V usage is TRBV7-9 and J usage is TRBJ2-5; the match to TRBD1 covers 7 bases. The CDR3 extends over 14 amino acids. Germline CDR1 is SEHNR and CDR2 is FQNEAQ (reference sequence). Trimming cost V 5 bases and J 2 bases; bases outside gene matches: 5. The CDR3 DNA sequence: TGTGCCAGCAGCCCAGGGGACAGTCAAGAGACCCAGTACTTC. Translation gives CASSPGDSQETQYF.

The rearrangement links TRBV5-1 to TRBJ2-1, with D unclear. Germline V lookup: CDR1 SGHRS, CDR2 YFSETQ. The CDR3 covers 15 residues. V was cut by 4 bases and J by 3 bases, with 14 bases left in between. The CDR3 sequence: CASSVVQNLYNEQFF. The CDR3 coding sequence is TGCGCCAGCAGCGTAGTTCAGAACCTCTACAATGAGCAGTTCTTC.

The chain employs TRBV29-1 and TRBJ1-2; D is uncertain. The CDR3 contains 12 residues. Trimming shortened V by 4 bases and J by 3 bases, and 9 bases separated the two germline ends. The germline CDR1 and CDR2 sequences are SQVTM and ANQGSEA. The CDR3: CSVANTDYGYTF. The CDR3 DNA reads TGCAGCGTTGCTAACACAGACTATGGCTACACCTTC.

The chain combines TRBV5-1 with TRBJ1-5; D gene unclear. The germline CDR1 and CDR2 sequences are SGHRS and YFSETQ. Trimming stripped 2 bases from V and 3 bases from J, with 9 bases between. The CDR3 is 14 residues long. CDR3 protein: CASSFGDTNQPQHF. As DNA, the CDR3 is TGCGCCAGCAGCTTTGGTGACACCAATCAGCCCCAGCATTTT.

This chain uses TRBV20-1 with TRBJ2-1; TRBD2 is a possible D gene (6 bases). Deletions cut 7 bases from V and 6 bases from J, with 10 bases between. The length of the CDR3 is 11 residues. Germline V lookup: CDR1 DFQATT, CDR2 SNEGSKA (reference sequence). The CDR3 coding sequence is TGCAGTGTCGGAGGGTTCAATGAGCAGTTCTTC. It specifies CSVGGFNEQFF.